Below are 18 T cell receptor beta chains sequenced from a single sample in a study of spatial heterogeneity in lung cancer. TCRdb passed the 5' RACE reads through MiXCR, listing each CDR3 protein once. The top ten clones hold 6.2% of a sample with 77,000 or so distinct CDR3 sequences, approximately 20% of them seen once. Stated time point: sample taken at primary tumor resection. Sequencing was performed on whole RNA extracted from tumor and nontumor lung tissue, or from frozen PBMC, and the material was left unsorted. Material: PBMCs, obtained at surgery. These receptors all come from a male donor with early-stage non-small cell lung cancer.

The CDR3, as DNA: TGTGCCAGCAGCCCACTCCCTGGAAACACCATATATTTT. It specifies CASSPLPGNTIYF. The chain carries TRBV14 and TRBJ1-3; D not resolved. In germline, CDR1 is SGHDN, CDR2 FVKESK. Deletions cut 4 bases from V and 2 bases from J, with 6 bases between. CDR3 size: 13 residues.

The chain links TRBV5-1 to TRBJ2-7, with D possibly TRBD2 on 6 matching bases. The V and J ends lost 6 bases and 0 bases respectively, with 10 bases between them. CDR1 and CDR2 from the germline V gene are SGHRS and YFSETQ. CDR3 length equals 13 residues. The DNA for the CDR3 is TGCGCCAGCAAGGCGGGGTTCTCCTACGAGCAGTACTTC. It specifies CASKAGFSYEQYF.

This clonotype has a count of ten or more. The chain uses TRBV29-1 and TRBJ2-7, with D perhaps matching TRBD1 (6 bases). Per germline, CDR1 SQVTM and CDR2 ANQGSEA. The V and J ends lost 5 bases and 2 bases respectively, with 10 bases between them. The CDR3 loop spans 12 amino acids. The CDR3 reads CSVRGSAYEQYF. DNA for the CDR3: TGCAGCGTTAGGGGGAGTGCCTACGAGCAGTACTTC.

In DNA form, the CDR3 reads TGTGCCAGCAGCCAACCGGCAGGCCGCGGAGCTTTCTTT. It specifies CASSQPAGRGAFF. The rearrangement links TRBV3-1 to TRBJ1-1, with D uncertain. CDR3 length: 13 amino acids. Trimming left V 2 bases short and J 10 bases short, with 14 bases between. Per the germline V gene, CDR1 is LGHDT and CDR2 is YNNKEL (reference sequence).

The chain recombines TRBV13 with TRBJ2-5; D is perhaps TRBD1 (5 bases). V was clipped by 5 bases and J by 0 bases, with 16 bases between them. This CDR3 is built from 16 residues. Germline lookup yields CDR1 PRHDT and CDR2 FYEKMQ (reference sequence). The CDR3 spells CASSGSYDRDQETQYF. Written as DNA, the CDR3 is TGTGCCAGCAGCGGATCATACGACAGAGACCAAGAGACCCAGTACTTC.

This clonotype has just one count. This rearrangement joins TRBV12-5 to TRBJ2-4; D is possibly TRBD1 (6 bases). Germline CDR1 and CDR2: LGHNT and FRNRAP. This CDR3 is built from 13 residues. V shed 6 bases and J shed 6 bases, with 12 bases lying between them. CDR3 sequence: CASGSGHLNIQYF. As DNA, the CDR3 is TGTGCTAGTGGCTCGGGACATTTAAACATTCAGTACTTC. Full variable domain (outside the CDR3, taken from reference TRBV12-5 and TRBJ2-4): DARVTQTPRHKVTEMGQEVTMRCQPILGHNTVFWYRQTMMQGLELLAYFRNRAPLDDSGMPKDRFSAEMPDATLATLKIQPSEPRDSAVYFCASGSGHLNIQYFGAGTRLSVL.

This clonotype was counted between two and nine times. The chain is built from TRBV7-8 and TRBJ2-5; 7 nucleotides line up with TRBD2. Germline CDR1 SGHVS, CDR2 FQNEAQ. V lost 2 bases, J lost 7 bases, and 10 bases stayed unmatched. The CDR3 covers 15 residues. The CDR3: CASSLRRVGGGTQYF. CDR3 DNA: TGTGCCAGCAGCTTACGTCGGGTGGGCGGGGGGACCCAGTACTTC. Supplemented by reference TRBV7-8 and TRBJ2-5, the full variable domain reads GAGVSQSPRYKVAKRGQDVALRCDPISGHVSLFWYQQALGQGPEFLTYFQNEAQLDKSGLPSDRFFAERPEGSVSTLKIQRTQQEDSAVYLCASSLRRVGGGTQYFGPGTRLLVL.

The CDR3 sequence is CASSQGGGVVGYTF. For the CDR3, the DNA is TGTGCCAGCAGCCAAGGCGGAGGCGTGGTAGGCTACACCTTC. The chain uses TRBV3-1 and TRBJ1-2; D uncertain. CDR3 length: 14 amino acids. Germline V gene sequence: CDR1 LGHDT, CDR2 YNNKEL (reference sequence). V was shortened by 1 base and J by 8 bases, with 14 bases between the two germline ends.

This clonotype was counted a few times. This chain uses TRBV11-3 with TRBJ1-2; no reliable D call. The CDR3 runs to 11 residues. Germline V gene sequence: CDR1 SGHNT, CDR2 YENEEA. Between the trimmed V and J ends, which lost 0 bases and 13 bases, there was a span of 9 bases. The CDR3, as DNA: TGTGCCAGCAGCTTAGAAGCCCTCCTCACCTTC. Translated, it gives CASSLEALLTF.

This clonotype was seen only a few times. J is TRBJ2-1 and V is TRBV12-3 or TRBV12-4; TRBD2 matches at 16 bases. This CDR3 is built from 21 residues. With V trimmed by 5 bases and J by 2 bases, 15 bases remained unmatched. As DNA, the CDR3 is TGTGCCAGCAGTACGCGACCGGGACTAGCGGGAGGGCCTAGGACCTACAATGAGCAGTTCTTC. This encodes CASSTRPGLAGGPRTYNEQFF.

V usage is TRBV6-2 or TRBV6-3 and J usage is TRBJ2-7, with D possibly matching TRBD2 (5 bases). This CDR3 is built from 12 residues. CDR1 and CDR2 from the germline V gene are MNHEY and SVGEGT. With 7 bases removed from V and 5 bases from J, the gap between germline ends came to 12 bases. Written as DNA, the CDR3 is TGTGCCAGCAAACCAAGGGAGAACGAGCAGTACTTC. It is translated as CASKPRENEQYF.

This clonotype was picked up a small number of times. As DNA, the CDR3 is TGTGCCATCAGTGAGGGGGGCTACTACGAGCAGTACTTC. Its protein is CAISEGGYYEQYF. This chain links TRBV10-3 with TRBJ2-7; possibly TRBD1 for D (6 bases). V was shortened by 2 bases and J by 3 bases, with 8 bases between the two germline ends. Germline V CDR1 and CDR2: ENHRY, SYGVKD. The length of the CDR3 is 13 residues.

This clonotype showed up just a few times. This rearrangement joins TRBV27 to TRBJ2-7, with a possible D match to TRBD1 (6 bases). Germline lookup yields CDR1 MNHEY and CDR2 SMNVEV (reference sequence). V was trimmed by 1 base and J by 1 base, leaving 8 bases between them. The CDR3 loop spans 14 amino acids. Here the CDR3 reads CASSLLGQSYEQYF. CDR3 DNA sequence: TGTGCCAGCAGTTTATTAGGACAGTCCTACGAGCAGTACTTC.

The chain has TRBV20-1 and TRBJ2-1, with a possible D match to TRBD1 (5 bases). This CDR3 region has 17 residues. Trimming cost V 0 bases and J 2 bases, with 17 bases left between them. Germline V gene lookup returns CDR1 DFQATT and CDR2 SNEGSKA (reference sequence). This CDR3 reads CSARDADSQGPYNEQFF. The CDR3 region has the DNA TGCAGTGCTAGAGATGCTGACAGCCAAGGTCCCTACAATGAGCAGTTCTTC.

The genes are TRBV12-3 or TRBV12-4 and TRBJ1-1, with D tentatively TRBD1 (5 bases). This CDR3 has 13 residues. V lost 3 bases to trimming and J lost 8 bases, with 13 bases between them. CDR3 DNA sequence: TGTGCCAGCAGTTTGGGGGTTTTTTTGGAAGCTTTCTTT. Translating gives CASSLGVFLEAFF.

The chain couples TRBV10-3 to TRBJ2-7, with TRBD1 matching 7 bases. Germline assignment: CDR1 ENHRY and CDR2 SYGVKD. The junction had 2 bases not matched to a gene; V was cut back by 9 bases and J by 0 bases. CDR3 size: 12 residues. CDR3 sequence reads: CAIGTASYEQYF. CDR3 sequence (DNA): TGTGCCATTGGGACAGCCTCCTACGAGCAGTACTTC.

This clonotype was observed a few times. CDR3 coding DNA: TGTGCCAGTCTCCGGCCAGGGTTCACTGAAGCTTTCTTT. As protein: CASLRPGFTEAFF. This chain joins TRBV19 and TRBJ1-1; TRBD1 might be the D (5 bases). This CDR3 spans 13 amino acids. Trimming left V 8 bases short and J 4 bases short, with 14 bases between. Germline V lookup: CDR1 LNHDA, CDR2 SQIVND (reference sequence).

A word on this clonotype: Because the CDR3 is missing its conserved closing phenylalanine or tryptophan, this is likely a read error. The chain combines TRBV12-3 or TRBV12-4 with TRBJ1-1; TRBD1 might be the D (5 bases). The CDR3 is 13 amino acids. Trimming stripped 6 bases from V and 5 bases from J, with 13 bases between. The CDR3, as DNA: TGTGCCAGCAGACCCGCAGGGCGGACTGAAGCTTTCTAT. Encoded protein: CASRPAGRTEAFY.